Listed here are 11 T cell receptor beta chains from one sample, sequenced in a study of blood T cells in healthy people across ages. Then a second PCR, running about 6 to 12 cycles, was carried out with a sample-barcoded 5' primer and a J-beta primer mix. TCRdb re-called the 5' RACE reads through MiXCR, storing one row per CDR3 protein. Here the sample spans roughly 800,000 distinct CDR3 sequences, 55% to 70% being singletons. Specimen: blood. These receptors originate from a man aged 25 to 40 in good health.

This chain links TRBV7-3 with TRBJ2-2; TRBD2 matches 11 bases. The V segment lost 5 bases and the J segment 5 bases; nucleotides outside the gene matches: 7. Germline V gene sequence: CDR1 SGHTA, CDR2 FQGTGA. The CDR3 is 16 amino acids. This CDR3 reads CASSPQLAGVTGELFF. CDR3 in DNA: TGTGCCAGCAGCCCCCAACTAGCGGGAGTAACCGGGGAGCTGTTTTTT.

The genes are TRBV30 and TRBJ1-6, with 7 bases matching TRBD1. The length of the CDR3 is 15 residues. Germline V gene sequence: CDR1 GTSNPN, CDR2 SVGIG (reference sequence). V lost 2 bases and J lost 6; bases outside the gene matches: 7. CDR3 loop: CAWSITGQSNSPLHF. The CDR3 bases are TGTGCCTGGAGTATCACGGGACAGTCTAATTCACCCCTCCACTTT.

This clonotype was seen just once. The chain carries TRBV28 and TRBJ1-4; the D is unclear. Germline values: CDR1 MDHEN, CDR2 SYDVKM. V lost 6 bases and J 2 bases, leaving 10 bases between the germline ends. This CDR3 spans 14 amino acids. The CDR3 sequence is CASRSDTTNEKLFF. The CDR3 nucleotides read TGTGCCAGCAGATCGGATACGACTAATGAAAAACTGTTTTTT.

This chain uses TRBV4-2 with TRBJ2-1; 10 positions match TRBD2. The CDR3 length is 18 residues. Germline CDR1 reads LGHNA; CDR2 reads YNFKEQ. Germline trimming cut 0 bases from V and 9 bases from J; bases unmatched to any gene: 14. The CDR3 here is CASSQDSVGTSVSSEQFF. Here the CDR3 DNA reads TGTGCCAGCAGCCAAGATTCCGTGGGGACTAGCGTCTCAAGTGAGCAGTTCTTC.

This chain connects TRBV29-1 to TRBJ1-1; a weak D match, TRBD1 (5 bases). This CDR3 spans 14 amino acids. CDR1 and CDR2 from the germline V gene are SQVTM and ANQGSEA. V lost 7 bases and J 0 bases, leaving 15 bases between the germline ends. CDR3 DNA sequence: TGCAGCGCCACCGGGACGTTAATGAACACTGAAGCTTTCTTT. It is translated as CSATGTLMNTEAFF.

This chain connects TRBV6-2 or TRBV6-3 to TRBJ1-6; D is undetermined. V lost 2 bases to trimming and J lost 5 bases, with 10 bases between them. The CDR3 is 15 amino acids. Germline assignment: CDR1 MNHEY and CDR2 SVGEGT. CDR3 in amino acids: CASSYAGRHNSPLHF. The CDR3 DNA is TGTGCCAGCAGTTACGCCGGGCGTCATAATTCACCCCTCCACTTT.

There are a few counts of this clonotype. V usage is TRBV5-1 and J usage is TRBJ2-7; perhaps TRBD2 as D (6 bases). The V gene lost 1 base and the J gene lost 3 bases, with 14 bases spanning the gap. Germline V CDR1 and CDR2: SGHRS, YFSETQ. The CDR3 extends over 15 amino acids. The CDR3 region has the DNA TGCGCCAGCAGCTTGTATGGCGGGGAGGTCTACGAGCAGTACTTC. It encodes CASSLYGGEVYEQYF.

This clonotype was picked up a small number of times. This chain joins TRBV9 and TRBJ2-6; D gene ambiguous. Looked up from germline, CDR1 is SGDLS and CDR2 is YYNGEE. V lost 0 bases and J lost 2, with 12 bases in between. The CDR3 spans 17 residues. The CDR3 coding sequence is TGTGCCAGCAGCGTAGCCGGAATCACCCCTGGGGCCAACGTCCTGACTTTC. The encoded protein is CASSVAGITPGANVLTF.

V gene TRBV7-6 combines with J gene TRBJ2-5, with D perhaps being TRBD1 or TRBD2 (5 bases each). The CDR3 spans 14 residues. In germline, CDR1 is SGHVS, CDR2 FNYEAQ. The germline V and J ends were trimmed by 2 bases and 7 bases, with 14 bases remaining between them. This CDR3 reads CASSLSGPSGTQYF. The CDR3 DNA reads TGTGCCAGCAGCTTATCGGGACCCTCGGGGACCCAGTACTTC.

This clonotype was seen a single time. The chain links TRBV6-5 to TRBJ2-7; 10 bases are shared with TRBD1. The CDR3 runs to 13 residues. CDR1 MNHEY and CDR2 SVGAGI come from the germline V gene. V shed 7 bases, J shed 6 bases, and the junction held 6 bases outside the gene matches. The CDR3: CASIFGTGAEQYF. CDR3 DNA sequence: TGTGCCAGCATTTTTGGGACAGGGGCCGAGCAGTACTTC.

The rearrangement joins TRBV28 to TRBJ2-7; unclear D gene. The germline gives CDR1 MDHEN, CDR2 SYDVKM. V was trimmed by 7 bases and J by 2 bases, leaving 15 bases between them. This CDR3 region has 14 residues. The DNA of the CDR3 is TGTGCCAGCATCCCCAATGCCAAAGCCTACGAGCAGTACTTC. Protein product: CASIPNAKAYEQYF. Supplemented by reference TRBV28 and TRBJ2-7, the full variable domain reads DVKVTQSSRYLVKRTGEKVFLECVQDMDHENMFWYRQDPGLGLRLIYFSYDVKMKEKGDIPEGYSVSREKKERFSLILESASTNQTSMYLCASIPNAKAYEQYFGPGTRLTVT.